These 12 T cell receptor beta chains were sequenced from one sample in a study of identical twins. TCRdb processed the 5' RACE reads anew with MiXCR; each CDR3 protein has one entry. The table lists 350,000 or so distinct CDR3 sequences, 7% to 9.5% of them singletons, with 7.5% to 9.5% in the top ten. What was sequenced was naive T cells sorted from blood. The receptor source for this set is a woman aged 45-59 years in good health.

V and J are TRBV27 and TRBJ1-1, with 7 bases aligning to TRBD1. The CDR3 covers 15 residues. V shed 5 bases, J shed 5 bases, and the junction held 11 bases outside the gene matches. Germline lookup yields CDR1 MNHEY and CDR2 SMNVEV (reference sequence). This CDR3 reads CASSRRQGKGTEAFF. For the CDR3, the DNA is TGTGCCAGCAGTCGGCGACAGGGAAAGGGGACTGAAGCTTTCTTT.

The V and J genes are TRBV7-9 and TRBJ2-2; no firm D call. There are 15 residues in the CDR3. The germline CDR1 and CDR2 sequences are SEHNR and FQNEAQ (reference sequence). V gave up 3 bases and J gave up 6 bases, with 14 bases separating them. The CDR3, as DNA: TGTGCCAGCAGCTTTCCCGGTATAAGTGCCGGGGAGCTGTTTTTT. It encodes CASSFPGISAGELFF.

This clonotype was seen more than once but under ten times. This chain uses TRBV29-1 with TRBJ2-5, with D unresolved. The length of the CDR3 is 14 residues. Germline assignment: CDR1 SQVTM and CDR2 ANQGSEA. V lost 7 bases, J lost 7 bases, and 22 bases lay in between. The CDR3 sequence is CSEGSRDGLGTQYF. CDR3 nucleotide sequence: TGCAGCGAGGGTTCCAGAGACGGGCTTGGGACCCAGTACTTC. The full variable domain, in which reference TRBV29-1 and TRBJ2-5 provide the parts outside the CDR3, is SAVISQKPSRDICQRGTSLTIQCQVDSQVTMMFWYRQQPGQSLTLIATANQGSEATYESGFVIDKFPISRPNLTFSTLTVSNMSPEDSSIYLCSEGSRDGLGTQYFGPGTRLLVL.

The chain recombines TRBV4-1 with TRBJ2-2; the D is unclear. V lost 5 bases and J lost 5, with 9 bases in between. Germline V CDR1 and CDR2: MGHRA, YSYEKL. The CDR3 is 13 residues long. The CDR3 sequence is CASSSRTTGELFF. CDR3 bases: TGCGCCAGCAGCTCCCGGACGACCGGGGAGCTGTTTTTT.

The chain uses TRBV20-1 and TRBJ2-1, with 9 positions matching TRBD2. From germline, CDR1 is DFQATT and CDR2 SNEGSKA (reference sequence). V shed 2 bases and J 7 bases; nucleotides not matched to a gene: 6. This CDR3 spans 14 amino acids. DNA for the CDR3: TGCAGTGCTAGATCTAGCGGGGTACGTAATGAGCAGTTCTTC. It specifies CSARSSGVRNEQFF.

This clonotype was found a few times. The chain has TRBV5-5 and TRBJ2-1; 10 bases match TRBD2. This CDR3 contains 17 residues. The ends lost 3 bases at V and 2 bases at J; junction bases unmatched: 8. The germline V gene encodes CDR1 SGHKS and CDR2 YYEKEE (reference sequence). CDR3 DNA sequence: TGTGCCAGCAGCTCGCCACTAGCGGGAAAGACCTACAATGAGCAGTTCTTC. The encoded protein is CASSSPLAGKTYNEQFF.

In its sample, this clonotype was seen many times. The rearrangement links TRBV12-3 or TRBV12-4 to TRBJ1-5; perhaps TRBD1 as D (6 bases). This CDR3 comprises 14 residues. The V and J ends lost 5 bases and 4 bases respectively, with 12 bases between them. This CDR3 reads CASSTGSRNQPQHF. The CDR3 bases are TGTGCCAGCAGTACAGGGTCTCGGAATCAGCCCCAGCATTTT.

The rearrangement links TRBV2 to TRBJ2-5; 8 nucleotides align to TRBD2. Germline-derived CDR1 and CDR2 are SNHLY and FYNNEI. Trimming cost V 3 bases and J 4 bases; bases outside gene matches: 1. The CDR3 contains 13 residues. CDR3 DNA: TGTGCCAGCAGTGATCTAGCGGGAGAGACCCAGTACTTC. Translation gives CASSDLAGETQYF.

The chain joins TRBV3-1 to TRBJ2-2, with unresolved D. This CDR3 has 16 amino acids. The germline CDR1 and CDR2 sequences are LGHDT and YNNKEL (reference sequence). Trimming cost V 2 bases and J 0 bases, with 10 bases left between them. The CDR3 region has the DNA TGTGCCAGCAGCCAATTAACAGCCTCGAACACCGGGGAGCTGTTTTTT. It translates to CASSQLTASNTGELFF.

This clonotype occurred a few times. The gene calls are TRBV28 and TRBJ2-7; no clear D. The germline CDR1 and CDR2 sequences are MDHEN and SYDVKM. The CDR3 contains 13 residues. Between the trimmed V and J ends, which lost 3 bases and 1 base, there was a span of 7 bases. Written as DNA, the CDR3 is TGTGCCAGCAGTTTCCCCGGGTCCTACGAGCAGTACTTC. Its protein product is CASSFPGSYEQYF.

The sample holds many counts of this clonotype. The chain joins TRBV4-2 to TRBJ1-1; unclear D gene. Germline V gene lookup returns CDR1 LGHNA and CDR2 YNFKEQ. The CDR3 contains 13 residues. Deletions cut 2 bases from V and 1 base from J, with 5 bases between. The CDR3 DNA is TGTGCCAGCAGCCAAAAAGGGAACACTGAAGCTTTCTTT. Translating it yields CASSQKGNTEAFF.

The chain carries TRBV3-1 and TRBJ1-1; D is perhaps TRBD1 (5 bases). V lost 2 bases and J 4 bases, leaving 8 bases between the germline ends. CDR1 LGHDT and CDR2 YNNKEL come from the germline V gene (reference sequence). CDR3 size: 13 residues. CDR3 nucleotide sequence: TGTGCCAGCAGCCAACGGGGGGGCACTGAAGCTTTCTTT. This sequence encodes CASSQRGGTEAFF.